This TCR beta chain was captured in a study of cytomegalovirus exposure and HLA in healthy donors. Broader study findings: At a 0.05 false discovery rate, a later analysis found 18,000 or so TCR beta sequences to be associated with HLA alleles.

Amplification used 60 Vbeta primers and 13 Jbeta primers. Some clones are missing from TCRdb's copy, which holds only in-frame ones; the method was immunoSEQ multiplex PCR. The sample consists of some 130,000 clones, 75% to 80% of them appearing once. As concerns this clone: No antigen is known for it.

The CDR3 totals 18 residues. Germline V gene data show CDR1 as SGHAT and CDR2 as FQNNGV. Trimming took off 6 bases at V and 0 bases at J, with 22 bases between the two ends. The source material was PBMCs. J is TRBJ2-3 and V is TRBV11-2; D is possibly TRBD2 (5 bases). The source of this sequence is a woman under 40 in good health and CMV-seropositive. The CDR3, as DNA: TGTGCCAGCAGACAATTTTTTGTCGGGTGGACTAGCACAGATACGCAGTATTTT. Protein: CASRQFFVGWTSTDTQYF.